The T cell receptor beta chain described here comes from a study of OX40 agonist ivuxolimab in advanced cancers. Study-wide background: Patients got intravenous ivuxolimab at 0.01 to 10 mg/kg every 2 weeks. Dose-escalation subjects each had hepatocellular carcinoma, melanoma, renal cell or head and neck cancer.

Study-wide findings and caveats: Among the lowest levels of clonal expansion were found in partial responders at 0.1-3.0 mg/kg.

The trim removed 5 bases at V and 0 bases at J, leaving 6 bases unmatched. CDR3 length equals 16 residues. Germline lookup yields CDR1 SEHNR and CDR2 FQNEAQ (reference sequence). Regarding this clone: Antigen specificity is unknown.

TCRdb's copy holds only in-frame clones and misses some; the assay was immunoSEQ multiplex PCR. The table lists about 47,000 clones, 80% to 85% of them singletons, with around 21% in the top ten. This TCR derives from an adult with an advanced solid tumor such as melanoma, head and neck, liver or kidney cancer. The chain links TRBV7-9 to TRBJ2-1; 8 nucleotides line up with TRBD1. The specimen comprised CD4+ or CD8+ T cells sorted from blood, sampled in a trial of the OX40 agonist ivuxolimab. CDR3: CASSARTGSSYNEQFF. CDR3 sequence (DNA): TGTGCCAGCAGCGCCAGGACAGGGAGCTCCTACAATGAGCAGTTCTTC.